The rows below give T cell receptor beta chains drawn from one sample of a study of radiation and T cells in renal cell carcinoma. Assay: immunoSEQ multiplex PCR; the TCRdb copy retains only in-frame clones and omits some. The repertoire holds around 170,000 clones, with around 89% as singletons. The sample here was blood, taken from a patient whose treatment included radiotherapy and nephrectomy. These receptors were collected from a woman aged 45 to 65 with renal cell carcinoma. Both conserved end residues are part of each CDR3. The order of the fields is V gene, J gene, D gene, clone size, CDR3 DNA, CDR3 protein. A D gene is named only where the DNA matches it firmly. Size is omitted from some rows. Given values are once, few, many or a class for expanded clones.

v_call: TRBV2; j_call: TRBJ1-2; d_call: TRBD1; clone_size: .; cdr3_nt: TGTGCCAGCAGTGAGTCAGGAGGGGGCTTAAGCGGCTACACCTTC; cdr3_aa: CASSESGGGLSGYTF
v_call: TRBV5-4; j_call: TRBJ2-7; d_call: TRBD2; clone_size: .; cdr3_nt: TGTGCCAGCAGTGCCGGGACTAGCGCTCTCCTGGAGCAGTACTTC; cdr3_aa: CASSAGTSALLEQYF
v_call: TRBV7-9; j_call: TRBJ1-2; d_call: .; clone_size: .; cdr3_nt: TGTGCCAGCAGCTTAGACAGAGGAGGCTACACCTTC; cdr3_aa: CASSLDRGGYTF
v_call: TRBV7-2; j_call: TRBJ2-3; d_call: .; clone_size: .; cdr3_nt: TGTGCCAGCAGCTTAGAACTGTCCGGAGATACGCAGTATTTT; cdr3_aa: CASSLELSGDTQYF
v_call: TRBV7-2; j_call: TRBJ1-1; d_call: .; clone_size: .; cdr3_nt: TGTGCCAGCAGCTTAGCCTCACAGGGCGAAACTGAAGCTTTCTTT; cdr3_aa: CASSLASQGETEAFF
v_call: TRBV19; j_call: TRBJ2-6; d_call: .; clone_size: once; cdr3_nt: TGTGCCAGTCTAGCAGGGCCTGGGGCCAACGTCCTGACTTTC; cdr3_aa: CASLAGPGANVLTF
v_call: TRBV7-9; j_call: TRBJ1-2; d_call: .; clone_size: few; cdr3_nt: TGTGCCAGCAGGACAGCGTATGGCTACACCTTC; cdr3_aa: CASRTAYGYTF
v_call: TRBV9; j_call: TRBJ1-1; d_call: .; clone_size: .; cdr3_nt: TGTGCCAGCAGCGTGGGCAGGGACACTGAAGCTTTCTTT; cdr3_aa: CASSVGRDTEAFF
v_call: TRBV18; j_call: TRBJ1-1; d_call: .; clone_size: .; cdr3_nt: TGTGCCAGCTCACCTTACGGCAACACTGAAGCTTTCTTT; cdr3_aa: CASSPYGNTEAFF
v_call: TRBV18; j_call: TRBJ2-2; d_call: .; clone_size: few; cdr3_nt: TGTGCCAGCTCACGGGACGTGCTCCTCAACACCGGGGAGCTGTTTTTT; cdr3_aa: CASSRDVLLNTGELFF
v_call: TRBV14; j_call: TRBJ1-4; d_call: TRBD1; clone_size: .; cdr3_nt: TGTGCCAGCAGCCATCCTCCGGGACAGGAGGGTGAAAAACTGTTTTTT; cdr3_aa: CASSHPPGQEGEKLFF
v_call: TRBV4-3; j_call: TRBJ2-2; d_call: TRBD1; clone_size: .; cdr3_nt: TGCGCCAGCAGCCGATCGACAGGGATAGGGGGGGAGCTGTTTTTT; cdr3_aa: CASSRSTGIGGELFF
v_call: TRBV5-4; j_call: TRBJ2-3; d_call: TRBD2; clone_size: .; cdr3_nt: TGTGCCAGCAGCCGTAGCGGGGGTAAGAAAGATACGCAGTATTTT; cdr3_aa: CASSRSGGKKDTQYF
v_call: TRBV2; j_call: TRBJ1-4; d_call: .; clone_size: .; cdr3_nt: TGTGCCAGCAAAGGGGGGGCAACTAATGAAAAACTGTTTTTT; cdr3_aa: CASKGGATNEKLFF
v_call: TRBV5-6; j_call: TRBJ2-3; d_call: .; clone_size: .; cdr3_nt: TGTGCCAGCACCCCCGACAGTAACACAGATACGCAGTATTTT; cdr3_aa: CASTPDSNTDTQYF
v_call: TRBV7-8; j_call: TRBJ1-5; d_call: .; clone_size: .; cdr3_nt: TGTGCCAGCAGCCCGCCCTTTAATCAGCCCCAGCATTTT; cdr3_aa: CASSPPFNQPQHF
v_call: TRBV5-1; j_call: TRBJ2-1; d_call: .; clone_size: .; cdr3_nt: TGCGCCAGCAGCTTGGTTTGGACAGAAACCTACAATGAGCAGTTCTTC; cdr3_aa: CASSLVWTETYNEQFF
v_call: TRBV4-2; j_call: TRBJ1-2; d_call: TRBD1; clone_size: .; cdr3_nt: TGTGCCAGCAGCCAATCGGGACAGGGGGCTTTTGGCTACACCTTC; cdr3_aa: CASSQSGQGAFGYTF
v_call: TRBV5-6; j_call: TRBJ2-7; d_call: .; clone_size: .; cdr3_nt: TGTGCCAGCAGCTTAGGGGGAGTCTACGAGCAGTACTTC; cdr3_aa: CASSLGGVYEQYF
v_call: TRBV5-6; j_call: TRBJ2-2; d_call: .; clone_size: once; cdr3_nt: TGTGCCAGCAGCTTTGGCGCGAACACCGGGGAGCTGTTTTTT; cdr3_aa: CASSFGANTGELFF
v_call: TRBV10-2; j_call: TRBJ1-5; d_call: .; clone_size: .; cdr3_nt: TGCGCCAGCAGAGCACACCGGGAGAGAAATCAGCCCCAGCATTTT; cdr3_aa: CASRAHRERNQPQHF
v_call: TRBV18; j_call: TRBJ1-3; d_call: .; clone_size: .; cdr3_nt: TGTGCCAGCTCACCCCGGGCCGGGGCATCTGGAAACACCATATATTTT; cdr3_aa: CASSPRAGASGNTIYF
v_call: TRBV18; j_call: TRBJ1-4; d_call: .; clone_size: .; cdr3_nt: TGTGCCAGCTCACCAAGTGGGCAAGGCGAAAAACTGTTTTTT; cdr3_aa: CASSPSGQGEKLFF
v_call: TRBV4-1; j_call: TRBJ1-4; d_call: .; clone_size: .; cdr3_nt: TGCGCCAGCAGCCATGCCCCGGGCGTGTCTTTTGAAAAACTGTTTTTT; cdr3_aa: CASSHAPGVSFEKLFF
v_call: TRBV6-5; j_call: TRBJ1-6; d_call: .; clone_size: .; cdr3_nt: TGTGCCAGCAGGGCGGACAGCTCCTATAATTCACCCCTCCACTTT; cdr3_aa: CASRADSSYNSPLHF
v_call: TRBV19; j_call: TRBJ2-6; d_call: .; clone_size: .; cdr3_nt: TGTGCCAGTACCTGGGCTGGGGCCAACGTCCTGACTTTC; cdr3_aa: CASTWAGANVLTF
v_call: TRBV5-4; j_call: TRBJ1-5; d_call: .; clone_size: .; cdr3_nt: TGTGCCAGCAGCTTACAGGGCCCTAATCAGCCCCAGCATTTT; cdr3_aa: CASSLQGPNQPQHF
v_call: TRBV30; j_call: TRBJ1-2; d_call: .; clone_size: .; cdr3_nt: TGTGCCTGGAGTGCCTGGGGGGCTGCCGGCTACACCTTC; cdr3_aa: CAWSAWGAAGYTF
v_call: TRBV7-9; j_call: TRBJ2-4; d_call: TRBD1; clone_size: .; cdr3_nt: TGTGCCAGCAGCGCCAGGGGGTTGGGTGGCATTCAGTACTTC; cdr3_aa: CASSARGLGGIQYF
v_call: TRBV19; j_call: TRBJ1-3; d_call: .; clone_size: .; cdr3_nt: TGTGCCGGGCGGCCCGCTCAGGGAAACACCATATATTTT; cdr3_aa: CAGRPAQGNTIYF
v_call: TRBV4-1; j_call: TRBJ2-3; d_call: .; clone_size: .; cdr3_nt: TGCGCCAGCAGCCAAGGGCCTGGGCTGGCAGATACGCAGTATTTT; cdr3_aa: CASSQGPGLADTQYF
v_call: TRBV4-2; j_call: TRBJ2-6; d_call: .; clone_size: .; cdr3_nt: TGTGCCAGCAGCCAAGATCTTAGGACTGGGGCCAACGTCCTGACTTTC; cdr3_aa: CASSQDLRTGANVLTF
v_call: TRBV4-2; j_call: TRBJ1-1; d_call: .; clone_size: once; cdr3_nt: TGTGCCAGCAGCCAAGAGGTGGCCCTCATGAACACTGAAGCTTTCTTT; cdr3_aa: CASSQEVALMNTEAFF
v_call: TRBV21-1; j_call: TRBJ2-1; d_call: .; clone_size: .; cdr3_nt: TGTGCATTTGAGGTAGGGGGTATCTACAATGAGCAGTTCTTC; cdr3_aa: CAFEVGGIYNEQFF
v_call: TRBV18; j_call: TRBJ2-3; d_call: TRBD1; clone_size: .; cdr3_nt: TGTGCCAGCTCACCACGTGGAGAGACAGGGGGAGCGTTCACAGATACGCAGTATTTT; cdr3_aa: CASSPRGETGGAFTDTQYF